The 3 T cell receptor beta chains listed next were all sequenced from one sample in a study of blood T cell repertoires in COVID-19. The data were produced by immunoSEQ multiplex PCR, yet TCRdb's version contains in-frame clones alone and is incomplete. The sample records 150,000 to 200,000 clones, about 85% being singletons. The sequenced material came from peripheral blood. These receptor sequences come from a man aged 65 to 79 who had recovered from COVID-19.

This clone came up once. The J gene is TRBJ2-7, the V gene TRBV7-2, with a weak D call TRBD1 (7 bases). The CDR3 has 14 amino acids. The V gene lost 5 bases and the J gene lost 2 bases, with 13 bases spanning the gap. Germline-derived CDR1 and CDR2 are SGHTA and FQGNSA. The DNA for the CDR3 is TGTGCCAGCAGCGCGCAGGGGGGCGCCTACGAGCAGTACTTC. Encoded protein: CASSAQGGAYEQYF.

The CDR3 reads CASSQTGQGGNSPLHF. The CDR3 DNA reads TGTGCCAGCTCACAAACAGGACAGGGAGGCAATTCACCCCTCCACTTT. This chain connects TRBV18 to TRBJ1-6, with TRBD1 matching 8 bases. Germline lookup yields CDR1 KGHSH and CDR2 LQKENI. V lost 4 bases to trimming and J lost 7 bases; unmatched junction nucleotides: 9. This CDR3 contains 16 residues.

V is TRBV7-9 and J is TRBJ2-7; D is possibly TRBD2 (5 bases). V lost 3 bases and J lost 3, with 27 bases in between. This CDR3 is built from 19 residues. CDR1 and CDR2 from the germline V gene are SEHNR and FQNEAQ (reference sequence). The CDR3 loop reads CASSFVTAYRGRPNYEQYF. In DNA form, the CDR3 reads TGTGCCAGCAGCTTCGTCACGGCATATCGAGGGAGACCCAACTACGAGCAGTACTTC.